This T cell receptor beta chain was observed in a study of T cells in Graves' hyperthyroidism and ophthalmopathy (dated by TCRdb to the late 2010s). Background for the entire study: Peripheral blood was sampled at the time of initial diagnosis, prior to any treatment. To identify TCR V-J signatures that set the groups apart, the researchers used a discovery cohort of 100 patients, made up of roughly 45 with Graves' ophthalmopathy and about 59 with stable Graves' hyperthyroidism. Prospective prediction of ophthalmopathy was tested in an independent validation cohort of fewer than 20 hyperthyroidism patients and 17 patients who later progressed to ophthalmopathy. For training and testing, the approximately 97 patients in the discovery cohort were randomly divided in a 7:3 ratio. The study also compared thyroid tissue and blood T-cell repertoires from 5 to 7 Graves' hyperthyroidism patients. Following sampling, methimazole starting at 30 mg daily was given to hyperthyroidism patients, and high-dose intravenous methylprednisolone was given to ophthalmopathy patients. The paper reports TCR Vbeta CDR3 sequencing of approximately 140 peripheral blood samples: fewer than 50 ophthalmopathy, approximately 74 hyperthyroidism and approximately 17 progressor patients. Summary of the overall study and its limitations: Sample size was not statistically predetermined, and blinding of investigators to group allocation was not performed. Most expanded thyroid clonotypes (frequency above 0.001) were also found in blood, which suggests that blood repertoires may mirror thyroid immune responses. Ophthalmopathy was separated from stable hyperthyroidism by a 13 V-J signature model, with approximately 90% sensitivity and approximately 81% specificity obtained in cross-validation and 80%/75% obtained in testing. In validation, the model predicted progression to ophthalmopathy with 55% to 71% sensitivity and roughly 75% specificity, a median of approximately 6.7 months before onset.

The TCR beta CDR3 regions were amplified from the RNA transcripts. A first-round RT-PCR of the TCR CDR3 used the HTBI primer set with the Qiagen OneStep RT-PCR kit. A second multiplex PCR round built the libraries, followed by size selection and purification. The libraries were sequenced on an Illumina HiSeq2000 using paired-end 100 bp reads. The published analysis was carried out like this. SOAPnuke was used to process the raw data, with reads discarded if the reads contained adapters or uncalled bases, had a mean Phred below 15, or lacked an exact constant-primer or identifier match. COPE v1.2.5 was used to merge the high-quality paired reads, and each unique nucleotide sequence was defined as a clonotype. Clonotypes were aligned to IMGT TRBV, TRBD and TRBJ reference segments using MiTCR v1.1. The analysis was restricted to V-J combinations with a frequency above 0.0001, which together covered approximately 99% of the repertoires. A TCS score was defined as the ratio of F50 (clonal expansion) to E x V (chaos), with BLOSUM62-based TCRdist applied between CDR3 peptides within each V-J. Welch's t-statistics and random forest reduced 500 to 550 V-J features to around 14, which were used in a naive Bayes classifier (R e1071). Using fastp at Q25 and MiXCR, TCRdb reprocessed the public reads and kept productive beta chains. Every CDR3 protein is listed once, alongside the most common genes and DNA of its rows. The V and J calls come from TCRdb's annotation, not from the publication. Within this sample are 250,000 to 300,000 distinct CDR3 sequences, with 10% to 15% of them counted one time only. The ten largest clones represent around 7.9% of the sample.

Hyperthyroidism patients were newly diagnosed, had a disease duration of under 2 months, and were aged 18 to 65 years. The study excluded patients with uncontrolled infections, other autoimmune diseases, pregnancy or lactation. Diagnoses were based on clinical symptoms, serum thyroxine and TRAb, thyroid ultrasound and orbital computed tomography. For progressor patients, blood was drawn at the first diagnosis of hyperthyroidism, before any ophthalmopathy symptoms had appeared. PBMCs were separated from 7.5 to 10 ml of fresh peripheral blood using Ficoll-Paque density gradient centrifugation. Progressor patients were initially diagnosed with Graves' hyperthyroidism and developed ophthalmopathy during follow-up. Trizol reagent was used to extract total RNA, and RNA quality was then checked on an Agilent 2100 Bioanalyzer. This clonotype was observed a handful of times. Its antigen is still unknown. No per-base quality is available; no much larger clone lies one base away.

The CDR3 has 13 amino acids, counting the end cysteine and phenylalanine. The only DNA kept is the CDR3, 39 bases in frame from the first base. At the junction V is shortened by 5 bases and J by 2 bases, with 7 bases in between. In the germline V gene (reference sequence), CDR1 corresponds to LNHDA and CDR2 to SQIVND. Recombination joined TRBV19 with TRBJ2-1; the D gene cannot be resolved reliably. This TCR came from a woman aged 30 to 39 with Graves' hyperthyroidism that later progressed to Graves' ophthalmopathy. Sequencing used blood. Here the CDR3 is given as CASSSATYNEQFF. Read as DNA, the sequence is TGTGCCAGTAGTTCGGCCACCTACAATGAGCAGTTCTTC.